These 29 T cell receptor beta chains originate from one sample sequenced in a study of cytomegalovirus exposure and HLA in healthy donors (dated by TCRdb to about 2017). The method was the immunoSEQ multiplex PCR assay. For the multiplex PCR, a mixture combining 60 forward primers for TCR Vbeta segments and 13 reverse primers for TCR Jbeta segments was used. The table comes from immuneACCESS by way of TCRdb, which keeps in-frame sequences with V and J called. Part of the clones is missing from these tables; in studies checked, under half for an unresolved V gene and the rest for unknown reasons. Recorded for this sample are roughly 150,000 clones; about 75% of them occurred a single time. The ten top clones hold about 4.5% of the sample. The sequencing sample was made of PBMCs. The receptor set was obtained from a man aged 55 to 70 in good health and CMV-seronegative.

V is TRBV28 and J is TRBJ2-1; D not resolved. Trimming took 3 bases from V and 3 from J, leaving 9 bases between them. Germline lookup yields CDR1 MDHEN and CDR2 SYDVKM. CDR3 length: 14 amino acids. CDR3 region: CASSFPPFYNEQFF. The CDR3, as DNA: TGTGCCAGCAGTTTCCCCCCTTTCTACAATGAGCAGTTCTTC. Combining the CDR3 with reference TRBV28 and TRBJ2-1 gives the whole variable domain DVKVTQSSRYLVKRTGEKVFLECVQDMDHENMFWYRQDPGLGLRLIYFSYDVKMKEKGDIPEGYSVSREKKERFSLILESASTNQTSMYLCASSFPPFYNEQFFGPGTRLTVL.

This clone was observed a single time. The V gene is TRBV4-2, the J gene TRBJ2-1, with D perhaps matching TRBD2 (5 bases). The germline CDR1 and CDR2 sequences are LGHNA and YNFKEQ. The length of the CDR3 is 17 residues. Trimming left V 0 bases short and J 0 bases short, with 12 bases between. CDR3 sequence (DNA): TGTGCCAGCAGCCAAGATCCCGGACTTAGCTCCTACAATGAGCAGTTCTTC. It encodes CASSQDPGLSSYNEQFF.

Only a few counts were recorded for this clone. The chain employs TRBV5-4 and TRBJ2-7; TRBD1 agrees at 7 bases. This CDR3 is 14 amino acids long. Germline V lookup: CDR1 SGHNT, CDR2 YYREEE (reference sequence). The J segment lost 2 bases and the V segment lost 3 bases, leaving 5 bases of the junction unmatched. CDR3 in amino acids: CASSSRQGTYEQYF. CDR3 nucleotides: TGTGCCAGCAGCTCTAGACAGGGCACCTACGAGCAGTACTTC.

This clone turned up a few times. The chain couples TRBV6-1 to TRBJ1-5; D unclear. The germline V gene encodes CDR1 MNHNS and CDR2 SASEGT. V was clipped by 7 bases and J by 2 bases, with 12 bases between them. CDR3 length equals 14 residues. The CDR3 bases are TGTGCCAGCATCGACTCATGGGGCAATCAGCCCCAGCATTTT. Translated: CASIDSWGNQPQHF.

The chain joins TRBV9 to TRBJ1-4; D possibly corresponds to TRBD1 (6 bases). CDR3 size: 15 residues. Germline V gene sequence: CDR1 SGDLS, CDR2 YYNGEE. Trimming shortened V by 3 bases and J by 4 bases, and 13 bases separated the two germline ends. CDR3 sequence: CASSGRQEINEKLFF. The CDR3 coding sequence is TGTGCCAGCAGCGGGAGACAGGAGATTAATGAAAAACTGTTTTTT.

This clone has just a few counts. The rearrangement joins TRBV6-5 to TRBJ1-2, with D tentatively TRBD1 (5 bases). Per the germline V gene, CDR1 is MNHEY and CDR2 is SVGAGI. The V and J ends lost 5 bases and 3 bases respectively, with 16 bases between them. This CDR3 region has 15 residues. DNA for the CDR3: TGTGCCAGCAGTAACTTGCGGGGGGTCGACTATGGCTACACCTTC. It is translated as CASSNLRGVDYGYTF.

CDR3: CASSPLAEGERTEAFF. The CDR3 DNA follows: TGTGCCAGCTCACCACTAGCGGAAGGGGAGAGGACTGAAGCTTTCTTT. The rearrangement links TRBV18 to TRBJ1-1, with a tentative D call TRBD1 (5 bases). The CDR3 extends over 16 amino acids. Germline-derived CDR1 and CDR2 are KGHSH and LQKENI. Between the trimmed V and J ends, which lost 1 base and 5 bases, there was a span of 17 bases. Complete variable domain (other parts from reference TRBV18 and TRBJ1-1): NAGVMQNPRHLVRRRGQEARLRCSPMKGHSHVYWYRQLPEEGLKFMVYLQKENIIDESGMPKERFSAEFPKEGPSILRIQQVVRGDSAAYFCASSPLAEGERTEAFFGQGTRLTVV.

This sequence joins TRBV9 and TRBJ1-2; maybe TRBD1 (6 bases). Germline V gives CDR1 SGDLS, CDR2 YYNGEE. V lost 4 bases and J lost 2, with 9 bases in between. The CDR3 extends over 13 amino acids. The CDR3 here is CASSPGVNYGYTF. DNA for the CDR3: TGTGCCAGCAGCCCAGGGGTGAACTATGGCTACACCTTC.

The chain joins TRBV5-1 to TRBJ2-7, with D possibly TRBD1 on 5 matching bases. The CDR3 length is 15 residues. Trimming pared 1 base from V and 1 base from J, leaving 12 bases between. Per germline, CDR1 SGHRS and CDR2 YFSETQ. The CDR3 loop is CASSLWARGSYEQYF. The CDR3 DNA reads TGCGCCAGCAGCTTGTGGGCAAGGGGTTCCTACGAGCAGTACTTC.

V is TRBV29-1 and J is TRBJ1-4, with TRBD1 as a possible D gene (5 bases). Germline-derived CDR1 and CDR2 are SQVTM and ANQGSEA. This CDR3 region has 14 residues. V was cut by 4 bases and J by 5 bases, with 14 bases left in between. CDR3 in amino acids: CSVVPGLKNEKLFF. The CDR3 region has the DNA TGCAGCGTTGTTCCGGGACTGAAGAATGAAAAACTGTTTTTT. Variable domain in full (rest from reference TRBV29-1 and TRBJ1-4): SAVISQKPSRDICQRGTSLTIQCQVDSQVTMMFWYRQQPGQSLTLIATANQGSEATYESGFVIDKFPISRPNLTFSTLTVSNMSPEDSSIYLCSVVPGLKNEKLFFGSGTQLSVL.

The genes are TRBV10-1 and TRBJ2-2; D uncertain. This CDR3 has 13 amino acids. CDR1 is WNHNN and CDR2 is SYGVQD in the germline V gene (reference sequence). V was cut by 7 bases and J by 1 base, with 7 bases left in between. The chain's CDR3 is CASMTGNTGELFF. CDR3 DNA sequence: TGCGCCAGCATGACGGGGAACACCGGGGAGCTGTTTTTT.

V usage is TRBV5-4 and J usage is TRBJ2-7; 7 nucleotides agree with TRBD2. J gave up 2 bases and V 3 bases, and 8 bases lay outside the gene matches. This CDR3 has 15 amino acids. Germline V lookup: CDR1 SGHNT, CDR2 YYREEE (reference sequence). CDR3 nucleotide sequence: TGTGCCAGCAGCTCCCCGGGGGAGGGAGCCTACGAGCAGTACTTC. Its translation: CASSSPGEGAYEQYF.

This clone was picked up a small number of times. The chain has TRBV5-1 and TRBJ2-1, with TRBD2 identical over 8 bases. The length of the CDR3 is 15 residues. Losses at the gene ends were 6 bases for V and 10 bases for J; bases not matched to a gene: 15. Germline-derived CDR1 and CDR2 are SGHRS and YFSETQ. CDR3 region: CASKVATAGEAEQFF. Here the CDR3 DNA reads TGCGCCAGCAAAGTGGCGACAGCGGGAGAAGCCGAGCAGTTCTTC.

In this sample, this clone turned up once. The chain employs TRBV28 and TRBJ1-5; possibly TRBD1 for D (6 bases). The germline V and J ends were trimmed by 8 bases and 3 bases, with 14 bases remaining between them. This CDR3 region has 14 residues. The germline CDR1 and CDR2 sequences are MDHEN and SYDVKM. In nucleotides, the CDR3 is TGTGCCAGCCAAAGCGGACAGATCAATCAGCCCCAGCATTTT. Its protein product is CASQSGQINQPQHF.

This clone has only a few counts. This chain joins TRBV29-1 and TRBJ2-7; 10 bases map to TRBD2. V lost 1 base, J lost 5 bases, and 8 bases stayed unmatched. Germline V CDR1 and CDR2: SQVTM, ANQGSEA. The CDR3 extends over 15 amino acids. This chain's CDR3 is CSVEGLAGEKDEQYF. For the CDR3, the DNA is TGCAGCGTTGAAGGGCTAGCGGGAGAGAAGGACGAGCAGTACTTC.

The chain joins TRBV27 to TRBJ2-5; TRBD1 matches at 7 bases. Per the germline V gene, CDR1 is MNHEY and CDR2 is SMNVEV (reference sequence). The CDR3 totals 15 residues. V shed 5 bases and J 1 base; nucleotides not matched to a gene: 7. Here the CDR3 DNA reads TGTGCCAGCAGTCCGTCGACAGGGCCCCAAGAGACCCAGTACTTC. This gives the protein CASSPSTGPQETQYF.

The chain has TRBV7-9 and TRBJ2-5, with 11 bases aligning to TRBD2. Per the germline V gene, CDR1 is SEHNR and CDR2 is FQNEAQ (reference sequence). V dropped 5 bases and J dropped 1; count of bases not matched to a gene: 3. The CDR3 runs to 15 residues. Written as DNA, the CDR3 is TGTGCCAGCAGCCCCGGACTAGCGGGCCAAGAGACCCAGTACTTC. It is translated as CASSPGLAGQETQYF.

This clone was observed a few times. The rearrangement uses TRBV27 and TRBJ1-5; D not certain. The CDR3 totals 12 residues. Germline CDR1 reads MNHEY; CDR2 reads SMNVEV (reference sequence). V lost 4 bases, J lost 7 bases, and 8 bases lay in between. The CDR3 coding sequence is TGTGCCAGCAGTTCCCCGGGGCAGCCCCAGCATTTT. This encodes CASSSPGQPQHF.

This chain joins TRBV7-9 and TRBJ2-1; TRBD1 matches 12 bases. From germline, CDR1 is SEHNR and CDR2 FQNEAQ (reference sequence). With 3 bases clipped from V and 7 bases from J, the junction kept 4 bases outside the gene matches. This CDR3 has 15 residues. Here the CDR3 reads CASSFGTGGSNEQFF. The CDR3 DNA reads as TGTGCCAGCAGCTTTGGGACAGGGGGCTCGAATGAGCAGTTCTTC.

This rearrangement joins TRBV6-1 to TRBJ2-6; 11 bases line up with TRBD2. Germline V lookup: CDR1 MNHNS, CDR2 SASEGT. The CDR3 is made up of 20 amino acids. After removal of 2 bases from V and 0 bases from J, the junction contained 9 bases not matched to a gene. CDR3 in DNA: TGTGCCAGCAGTGAAAGGGGTGGGCTAGCGGGGGGCTCTGGGGCCAACGTCCTGACTTTC. Translated: CASSERGGLAGGSGANVLTF.

Written as DNA, the CDR3 is TGTGCCAGCAGTCGAGGGAGTCCTAATGAAAAACTGTTTTTT. It is translated as CASSRGSPNEKLFF. This chain links TRBV6-5 with TRBJ1-4; no definite D call. With 5 bases removed from V and 3 bases from J, the gap between germline ends came to 10 bases. CDR3 size: 14 residues. CDR1 is MNHEY, CDR2 SVGAGI, per germline.

The J gene is TRBJ2-1, the V gene TRBV28, with unresolved D. The CDR3 totals 13 residues. The V gene lost 8 bases and the J gene lost 7 bases, with 15 bases spanning the gap. CDR1 and CDR2 from the germline V gene are MDHEN and SYDVKM. The CDR3 loop reads CASQRLVWNEQFF. In nucleotides, the CDR3 is TGTGCCAGCCAAAGACTCGTCTGGAATGAGCAGTTCTTC.

This clone has just a few counts. The chain links TRBV5-1 to TRBJ2-5, with D tentatively TRBD1 (5 bases). The CDR3 spans 15 residues. Germline V gene data show CDR1 as SGHRS and CDR2 as YFSETQ. V lost 0 bases and J 4 bases, leaving 13 bases between the germline ends. The CDR3 nucleotides are TGCGCCAGCAGCTTGGAATCAGGGTTGTCAGAGACCCAGTACTTC. Amino acids: CASSLESGLSETQYF.

This chain connects TRBV11-2 to TRBJ2-5; 9 nucleotides line up with TRBD1. Germline V lookup: CDR1 SGHAT, CDR2 FQNNGV. V lost 2 bases and J lost 5; bases outside the gene matches: 3. This CDR3 has 14 residues. The CDR3 nucleotides read TGTGCCAGCAGCTTAACTGGGACAGGGGAGACCCAGTACTTC. Amino acid sequence: CASSLTGTGETQYF.

The chain links TRBV15 to TRBJ1-1, with 8 bases aligning to TRBD1. This CDR3 has 15 residues. CDR1 is LNHNV and CDR2 is YYDKDF in the germline V gene (reference sequence). V lost 4 bases, J lost 3 bases, and 7 bases stayed unmatched. The CDR3 here is CATSIPTGDHTEAFF. The CDR3 nucleotides are TGTGCCACCAGCATTCCGACAGGGGACCACACTGAAGCTTTCTTT.

The rearrangement joins TRBV5-1 to TRBJ1-1; the D is unclear. CDR1 and CDR2 from the germline V gene are SGHRS and YFSETQ. The CDR3 spans 16 residues. The V end lost 0 bases, the J end lost 0 bases, and 12 bases lay between the germline ends. The CDR3 region has the DNA TGCGCCAGCAGCTTGGACGGGAATTCGTTGAACACTGAAGCTTTCTTT. This translates into CASSLDGNSLNTEAFF.

The chain combines TRBV7-2 with TRBJ2-3; maybe TRBD1 (6 bases). V was clipped by 8 bases and J by 2 bases, with 11 bases between them. The CDR3 runs 13 residues. Germline CDR1 and CDR2: SGHTA and FQGNSA. The CDR3 sequence: CASGTLLTDTQYF. CDR3 sequence (DNA): TGTGCCAGCGGGACACTGCTCACAGATACGCAGTATTTT.

V gene TRBV6-6 combines with J gene TRBJ2-7; TRBD1 might be the D (6 bases). The germline gives CDR1 MNHNY, CDR2 SVGAGI (reference sequence). This CDR3 comprises 14 residues. V was cut by 6 bases and J by 7 bases, with 19 bases left in between. Here the CDR3 DNA reads TGTGCCAGCAGGCCTGGACAGCTTCTGGGTGAGCAGTACTTC. This codes for CASRPGQLLGEQYF.

This clone was seen a few times. This chain links TRBV9 with TRBJ1-3, with D unresolved. Trimming left V 2 bases short and J 0 bases short, with 6 bases between. The length of the CDR3 is 14 residues. Per germline, CDR1 SGDLS and CDR2 YYNGEE. The DNA of the CDR3 is TGTGCCAGCAGCGTCACAGACTCTGGAAACACCATATATTTT. It yields the protein CASSVTDSGNTIYF.